This entry concerns a single TCR beta chain. The antigen is not known. V lost 0 bases and J lost 11, with 19 bases in between. The CDR3 runs 15 residues. Germline-derived CDR1 and CDR2 are MNHEY and SVGEGT. This specimen belongs to a study of blood T cells in healthy people across ages. Study summary: Through template switching, about one barcoded beta molecule was captured per two T cells, as measured in model experiments. Study-level results: There were more naive CD4+ cells and higher diversity in long-lived donors than in aged donors.

Then a second PCR, running roughly 7 to 11 cycles, was carried out with a sample-barcoded 5' primer and a J-beta primer mix. Tagging of each cDNA molecule was performed by a template-switch adaptor with 12 random nucleotides. In TCRdb, the 5' RACE reads were re-called with MiXCR into one record per CDR3 protein. The profile covers just under 900,000 distinct CDR3 sequences, with less than 35% appearing a single time and roughly 17% taken by the ten largest. This receptor was taken from a woman older than 75 in good health. The V and J genes are TRBV6-2 or TRBV6-3 and TRBJ2-5; perhaps D is TRBD1 or TRBD2 (5 bases each). The sequenced sample was blood. This CDR3 is CASSYSSEGYNEQYF. The CDR3 coding sequence is TGTGCCAGCAGTTACTCGAGTGAGGGGTACAATGAGCAGTACTTC.